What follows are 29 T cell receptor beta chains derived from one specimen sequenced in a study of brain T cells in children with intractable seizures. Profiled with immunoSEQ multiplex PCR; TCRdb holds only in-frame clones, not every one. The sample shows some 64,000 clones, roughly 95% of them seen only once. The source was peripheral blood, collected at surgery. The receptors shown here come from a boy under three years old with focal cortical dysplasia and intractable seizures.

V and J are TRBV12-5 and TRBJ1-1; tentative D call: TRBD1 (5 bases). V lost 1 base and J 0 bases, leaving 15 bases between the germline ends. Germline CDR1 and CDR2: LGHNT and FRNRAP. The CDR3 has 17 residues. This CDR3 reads CASGLDISRGVNTEAFF. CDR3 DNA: TGTGCTAGTGGTTTGGATATATCCCGGGGGGTGAACACTGAAGCTTTCTTT.

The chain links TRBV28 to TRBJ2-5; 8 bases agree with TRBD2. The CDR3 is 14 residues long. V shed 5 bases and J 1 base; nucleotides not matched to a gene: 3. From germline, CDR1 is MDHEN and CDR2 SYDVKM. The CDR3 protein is CASSRLAGQETQYF. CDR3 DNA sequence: TGTGCCAGCAGTAGGCTAGCGGGCCAAGAGACCCAGTACTTC.

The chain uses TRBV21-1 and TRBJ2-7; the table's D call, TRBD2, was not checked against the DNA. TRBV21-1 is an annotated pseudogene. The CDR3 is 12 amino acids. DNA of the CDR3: TGTGCCAGCAGCAAAGGGAGTGGGGAGCAGTACTTC. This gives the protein CASSKGSGEQYF.

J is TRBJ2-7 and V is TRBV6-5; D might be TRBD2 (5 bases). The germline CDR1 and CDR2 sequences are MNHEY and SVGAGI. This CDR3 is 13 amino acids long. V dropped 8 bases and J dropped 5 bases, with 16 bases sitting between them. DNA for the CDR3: TGTGCCAGCCGGACTTCCCAGAGAAACGAGCAGTACTTC. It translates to CASRTSQRNEQYF.

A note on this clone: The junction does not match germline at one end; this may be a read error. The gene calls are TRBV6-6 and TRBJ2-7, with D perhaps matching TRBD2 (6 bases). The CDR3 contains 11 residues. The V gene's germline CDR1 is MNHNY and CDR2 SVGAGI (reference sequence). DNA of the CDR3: TGTGCCAGCAGGCGGGACTCCGCCTTCTCTTTC. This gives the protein CASRRDSAFSF.

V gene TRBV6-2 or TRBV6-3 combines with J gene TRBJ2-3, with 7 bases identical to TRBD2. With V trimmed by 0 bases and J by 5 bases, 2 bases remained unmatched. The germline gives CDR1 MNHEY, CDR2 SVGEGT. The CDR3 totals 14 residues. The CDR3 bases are TGTGCCAGCAGTTACTCGCTAGCGGAAGATACGCAGTATTTT. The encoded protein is CASSYSLAEDTQYF.

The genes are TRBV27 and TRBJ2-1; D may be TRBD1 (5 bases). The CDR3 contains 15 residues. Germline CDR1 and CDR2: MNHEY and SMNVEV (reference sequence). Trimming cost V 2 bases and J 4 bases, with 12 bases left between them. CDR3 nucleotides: TGTGCCAGCAGTTTAAGGGCAGGGCCATACAATGAGCAGTTCTTC. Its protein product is CASSLRAGPYNEQFF.

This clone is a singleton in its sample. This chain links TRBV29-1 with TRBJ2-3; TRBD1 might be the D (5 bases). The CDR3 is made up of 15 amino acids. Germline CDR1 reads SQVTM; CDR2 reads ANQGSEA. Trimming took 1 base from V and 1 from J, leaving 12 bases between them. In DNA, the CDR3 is TGCAGCGTTGAAGTTCAGGGTAAGGGCACAGATACGCAGTATTTT. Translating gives CSVEVQGKGTDTQYF.

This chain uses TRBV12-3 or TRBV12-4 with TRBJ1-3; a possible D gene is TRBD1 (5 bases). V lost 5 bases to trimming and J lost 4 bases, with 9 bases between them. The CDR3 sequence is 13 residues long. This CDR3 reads CASSTWGGNTIYF. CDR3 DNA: TGTGCCAGCAGTACATGGGGCGGAAACACCATATATTTT.

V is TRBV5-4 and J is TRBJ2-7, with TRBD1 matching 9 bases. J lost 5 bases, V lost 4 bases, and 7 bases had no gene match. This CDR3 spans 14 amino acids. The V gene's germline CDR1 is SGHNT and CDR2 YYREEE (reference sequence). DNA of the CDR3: TGTGCCAGCAGCCCCTACAGGGGGCTACACGAGCAGTACTTC. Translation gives CASSPYRGLHEQYF.

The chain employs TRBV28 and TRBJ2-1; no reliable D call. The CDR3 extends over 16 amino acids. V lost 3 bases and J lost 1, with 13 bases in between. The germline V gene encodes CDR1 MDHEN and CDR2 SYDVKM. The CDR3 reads CASSLAVPGSYNEQFF. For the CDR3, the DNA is TGTGCCAGCAGTTTGGCTGTGCCTGGGTCCTACAATGAGCAGTTCTTC.

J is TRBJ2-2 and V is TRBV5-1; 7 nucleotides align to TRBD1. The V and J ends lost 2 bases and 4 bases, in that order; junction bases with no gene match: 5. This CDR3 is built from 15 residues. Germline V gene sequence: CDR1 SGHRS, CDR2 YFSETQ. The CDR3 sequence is CASSLRGGPTGELFF. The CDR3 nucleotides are TGCGCCAGCAGCTTAAGAGGGGGCCCCACCGGGGAGCTGTTTTTT. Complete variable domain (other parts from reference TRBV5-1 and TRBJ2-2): KAGVTQTPRYLIKTRGQQVTLSCSPISGHRSVSWYQQTPGQGLQFLFEYFSETQRNKGNFPGRFSGRQFSNSRSEMNVSTLELGDSALYLCASSLRGGPTGELFFGEGSRLTVL.

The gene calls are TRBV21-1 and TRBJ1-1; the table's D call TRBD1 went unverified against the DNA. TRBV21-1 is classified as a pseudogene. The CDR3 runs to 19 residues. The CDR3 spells CASSKNPYFPGRSNTEAFF. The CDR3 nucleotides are TGTGCCAGCAGCAAAAACCCATATTTCCCTGGCAGGTCGAACACTGAAGCTTTCTTT.

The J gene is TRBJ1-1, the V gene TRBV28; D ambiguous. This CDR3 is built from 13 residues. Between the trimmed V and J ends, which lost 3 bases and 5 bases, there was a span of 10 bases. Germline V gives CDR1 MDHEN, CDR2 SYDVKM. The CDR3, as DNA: TGTGCCAGCAGTTTTCAGGCAGCGACTGAAGCTTTCTTT. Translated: CASSFQAATEAFF.

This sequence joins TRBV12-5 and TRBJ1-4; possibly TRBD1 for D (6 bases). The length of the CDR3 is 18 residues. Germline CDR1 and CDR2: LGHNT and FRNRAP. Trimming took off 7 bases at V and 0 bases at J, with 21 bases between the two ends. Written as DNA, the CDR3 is TGTGCTAGTGTCACCGGGGGCTTGCGGTGGGCAACTAATGAAAAACTGTTTTTT. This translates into CASVTGGLRWATNEKLFF.

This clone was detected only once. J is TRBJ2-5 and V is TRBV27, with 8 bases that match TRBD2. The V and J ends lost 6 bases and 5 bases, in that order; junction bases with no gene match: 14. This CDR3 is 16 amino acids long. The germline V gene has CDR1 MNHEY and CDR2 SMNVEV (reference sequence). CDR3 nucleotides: TGTGCCAGCAGCCCCGGGACTAGTCTCCGGGGGGAGACCCAGTACTTC. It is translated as CASSPGTSLRGETQYF.

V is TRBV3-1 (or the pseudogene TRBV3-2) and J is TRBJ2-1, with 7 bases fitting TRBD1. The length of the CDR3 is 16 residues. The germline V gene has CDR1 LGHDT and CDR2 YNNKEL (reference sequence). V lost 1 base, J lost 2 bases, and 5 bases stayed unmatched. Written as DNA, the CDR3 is TGTGCCAGCAGCCAAGTGACAGGGTGGGCCTACAATGAGCAGTTCTTC. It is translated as CASSQVTGWAYNEQFF.

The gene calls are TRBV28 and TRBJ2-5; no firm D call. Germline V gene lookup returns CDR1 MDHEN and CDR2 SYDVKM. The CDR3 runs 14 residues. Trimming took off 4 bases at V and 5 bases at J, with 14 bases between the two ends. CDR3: CASSSARVRETQYF. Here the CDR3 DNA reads TGTGCCAGCAGTTCAGCAAGGGTAAGGGAGACCCAGTACTTC.

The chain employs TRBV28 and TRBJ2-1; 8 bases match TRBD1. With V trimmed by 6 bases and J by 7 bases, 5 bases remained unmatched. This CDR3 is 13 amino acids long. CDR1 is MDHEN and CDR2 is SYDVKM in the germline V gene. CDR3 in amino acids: CASRRTGWNEQFF. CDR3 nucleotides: TGTGCCAGCAGGCGGACAGGGTGGAATGAGCAGTTCTTC.

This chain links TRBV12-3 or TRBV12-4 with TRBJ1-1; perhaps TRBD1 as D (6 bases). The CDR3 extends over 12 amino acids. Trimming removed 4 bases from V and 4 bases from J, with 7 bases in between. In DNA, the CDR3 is TGTGCCAGCAGTTCCAGGGGCACTGAAGCTTTCTTT. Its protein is CASSSRGTEAFF.

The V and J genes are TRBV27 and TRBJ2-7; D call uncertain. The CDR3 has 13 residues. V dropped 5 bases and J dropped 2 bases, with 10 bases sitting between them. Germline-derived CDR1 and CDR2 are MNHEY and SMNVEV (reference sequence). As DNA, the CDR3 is TGTGCCAGCAGTCTAGGGATCACCTACGAGCAGTACTTC. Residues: CASSLGITYEQYF.

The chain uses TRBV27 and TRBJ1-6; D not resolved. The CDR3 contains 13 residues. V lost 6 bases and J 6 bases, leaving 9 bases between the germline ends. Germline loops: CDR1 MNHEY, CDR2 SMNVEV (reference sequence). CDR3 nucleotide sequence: TGTGCCAGCAGCCAGACCTTTAATTCACCCCTCCACTTT. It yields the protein CASSQTFNSPLHF.

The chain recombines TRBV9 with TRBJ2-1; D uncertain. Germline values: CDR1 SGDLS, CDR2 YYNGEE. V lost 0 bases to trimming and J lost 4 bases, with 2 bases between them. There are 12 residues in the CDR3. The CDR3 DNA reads TGTGCCAGCAGCGTAGCATACAATGAGCAGTTCTTC. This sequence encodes CASSVAYNEQFF.

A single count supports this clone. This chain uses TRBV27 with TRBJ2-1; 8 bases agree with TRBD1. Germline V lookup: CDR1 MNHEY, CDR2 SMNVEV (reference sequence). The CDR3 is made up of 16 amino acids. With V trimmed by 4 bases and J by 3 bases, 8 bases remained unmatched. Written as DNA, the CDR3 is TGTGCCAGCAGTTCTACCACAGGGGGGAACTACAATGAGCAGTTCTTC. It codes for CASSSTTGGNYNEQFF.

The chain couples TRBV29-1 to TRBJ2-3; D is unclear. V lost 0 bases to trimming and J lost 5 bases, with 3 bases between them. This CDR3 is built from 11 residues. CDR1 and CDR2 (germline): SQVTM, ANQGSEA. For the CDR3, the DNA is TGCAGCGTTGAAGAAGTAGATACGCAGTATTTT. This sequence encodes CSVEEVDTQYF.

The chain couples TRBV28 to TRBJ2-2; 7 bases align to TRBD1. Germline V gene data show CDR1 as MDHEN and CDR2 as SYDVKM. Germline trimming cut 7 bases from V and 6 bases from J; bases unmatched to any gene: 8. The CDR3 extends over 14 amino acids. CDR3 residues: CASTFPGTAGELFF. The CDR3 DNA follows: TGTGCCAGCACCTTCCCCGGGACAGCCGGGGAGCTGTTTTTT.

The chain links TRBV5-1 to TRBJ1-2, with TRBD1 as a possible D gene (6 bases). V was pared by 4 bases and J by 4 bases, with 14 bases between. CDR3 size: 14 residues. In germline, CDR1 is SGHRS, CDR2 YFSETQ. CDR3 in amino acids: CASSREDRTYGYTF. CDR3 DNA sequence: TGCGCCAGCAGCCGAGAGGACAGAACCTATGGCTACACCTTC.

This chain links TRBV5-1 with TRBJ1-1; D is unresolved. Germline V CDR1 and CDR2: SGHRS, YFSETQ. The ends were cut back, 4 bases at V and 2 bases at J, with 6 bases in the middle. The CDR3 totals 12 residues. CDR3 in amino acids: CASSRANTEAFF. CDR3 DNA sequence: TGCGCCAGCAGCCGAGCCAACACTGAAGCTTTCTTT.

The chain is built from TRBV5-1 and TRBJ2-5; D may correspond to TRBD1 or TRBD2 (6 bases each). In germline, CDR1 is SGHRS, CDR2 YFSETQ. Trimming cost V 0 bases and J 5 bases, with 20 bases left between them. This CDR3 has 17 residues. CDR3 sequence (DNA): TGCGCCAGCAGCTTGGCCTCGAGCCGGGGGCGCTGGGAGACCCAGTACTTC. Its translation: CASSLASSRGRWETQYF. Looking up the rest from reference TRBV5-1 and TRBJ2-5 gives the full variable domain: KAGVTQTPRYLIKTRGQQVTLSCSPISGHRSVSWYQQTPGQGLQFLFEYFSETQRNKGNFPGRFSGRQFSNSRSEMNVSTLELGDSALYLCASSLASSRGRWETQYFGPGTRLLVL.